This T cell receptor (beta chain) was profiled in a study of shared clonotypes between healthy human individuals. On the study more broadly: The donor pool was made up of two women and three men aged 18 to 49. Overall study results and limits: Around 5.4% of naive CD4 clonotypes were common to a handful of donors.

The healthy adult donors were HIV-negative and reported no recent acute infections or vaccinations. Replicate PCRs for sorted subsets used around 200 ng DNA; this equaled tens of thousands of T cell genomes. Libraries were prepared by immunoSEQ multiplex PCR; TCRdb keeps only in-frame clonotypes and omits some of them. The sample lists millions of clones; 90% to 95% were seen once. V lost 5 bases to trimming and J lost 3 bases, with 10 bases between them. The CDR3 has 14 amino acids. The V gene's germline CDR1 is SEHNR and CDR2 FQNEAQ (reference sequence). With regard to this clone: Antigen unknown.

Material for sequencing was naive CD4+ T cells sorted from blood. Subset in this sample: CD45RA+ positively selected. V usage is TRBV7-9 and J usage is TRBJ2-2, with D perhaps TRBD1 (5 bases). The TCR originated in a man between 18 and 35 years old in good health. The CDR3 loop is CASSRDRYTGELFF. CDR3 DNA sequence: TGTGCCAGCAGCCGAGACAGATACACCGGGGAGCTGTTTTTT.